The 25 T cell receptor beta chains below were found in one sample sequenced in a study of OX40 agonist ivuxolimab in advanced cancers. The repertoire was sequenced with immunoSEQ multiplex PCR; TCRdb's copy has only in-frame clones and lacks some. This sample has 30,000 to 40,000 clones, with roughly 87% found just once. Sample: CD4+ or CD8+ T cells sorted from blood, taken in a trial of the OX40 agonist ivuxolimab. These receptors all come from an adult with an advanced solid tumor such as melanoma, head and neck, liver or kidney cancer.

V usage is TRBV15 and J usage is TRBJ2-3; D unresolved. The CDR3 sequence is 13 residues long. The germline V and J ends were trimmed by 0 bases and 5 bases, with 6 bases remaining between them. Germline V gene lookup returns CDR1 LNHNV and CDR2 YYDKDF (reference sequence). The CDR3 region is CATSRDKRDTQYF. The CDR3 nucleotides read TGTGCCACCAGCAGAGACAAGAGAGATACGCAGTATTTT.

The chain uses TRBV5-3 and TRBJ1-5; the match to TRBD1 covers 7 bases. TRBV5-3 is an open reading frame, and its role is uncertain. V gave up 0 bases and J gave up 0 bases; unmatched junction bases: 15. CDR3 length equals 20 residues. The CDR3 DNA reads TGTGCCAGAAGCTTGGTAGGGGGCGCGAGGAAATCCTATAGCAATCAGCCCCAGCATTTT. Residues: CARSLVGGARKSYSNQPQHF.

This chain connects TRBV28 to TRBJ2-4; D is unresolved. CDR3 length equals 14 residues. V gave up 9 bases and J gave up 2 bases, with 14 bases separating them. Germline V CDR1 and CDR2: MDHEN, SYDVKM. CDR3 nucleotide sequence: TGTGCCAGACGGGCAGACCCACCCAAAAACATTCAGTACTTC. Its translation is CARRADPPKNIQYF.

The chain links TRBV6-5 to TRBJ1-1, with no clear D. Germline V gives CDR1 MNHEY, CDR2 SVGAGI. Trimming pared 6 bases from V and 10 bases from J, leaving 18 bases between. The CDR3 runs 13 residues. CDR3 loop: CASRFRYTPVAFF. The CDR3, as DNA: TGTGCCAGCAGATTTAGATATACGCCCGTAGCTTTCTTT.

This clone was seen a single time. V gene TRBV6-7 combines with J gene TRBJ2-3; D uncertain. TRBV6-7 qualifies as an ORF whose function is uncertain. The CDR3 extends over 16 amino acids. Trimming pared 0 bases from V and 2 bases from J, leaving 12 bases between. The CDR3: CASSYSFPRYTDTQYF. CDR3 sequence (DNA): TGTGCCAGCAGTTACTCTTTCCCCAGATACACAGATACGCAGTATTTT.

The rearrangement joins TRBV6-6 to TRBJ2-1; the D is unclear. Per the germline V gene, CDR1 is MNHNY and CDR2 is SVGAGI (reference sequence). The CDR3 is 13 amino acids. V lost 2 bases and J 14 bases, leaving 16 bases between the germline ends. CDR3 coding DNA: TGTGCCAGCAGTTACGGGCAGGCCGGTTGGAAGTTCTTC. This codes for CASSYGQAGWKFF.

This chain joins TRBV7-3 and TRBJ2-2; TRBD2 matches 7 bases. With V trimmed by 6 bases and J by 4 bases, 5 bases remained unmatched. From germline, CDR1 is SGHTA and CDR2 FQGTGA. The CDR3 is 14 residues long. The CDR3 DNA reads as TGTGCCAGCAGAAGGGCGGGAGTCACCGGGGAGCTGTTTTTT. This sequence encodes CASRRAGVTGELFF. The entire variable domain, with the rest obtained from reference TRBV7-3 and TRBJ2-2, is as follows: GAGVSQTPSNKVTEKGKYVELRCDPISGHTALYWYRQSLGQGPEFLIYFQGTGAADDSGLPNDRFFAVRPEGSVSTLKIQRTERGDSAVYLCASRRAGVTGELFFGEGSRLTVL.

CDR3 DNA: TGTGCCAGCAGTCCGACCGGGACACAAAACATTCAGTACTTC. Protein product: CASSPTGTQNIQYF. The V gene is TRBV7-3, the J gene TRBJ2-4; D may be TRBD1 (6 bases). Trimming pared 6 bases from V and 5 bases from J, leaving 14 bases between. The CDR3 totals 14 residues. Germline V gene data show CDR1 as SGHTA and CDR2 as FQGTGA.

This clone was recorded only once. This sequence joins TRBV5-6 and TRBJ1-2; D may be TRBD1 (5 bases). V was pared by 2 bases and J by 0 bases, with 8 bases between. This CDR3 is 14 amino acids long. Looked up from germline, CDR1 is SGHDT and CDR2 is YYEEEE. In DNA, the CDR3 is TGTGCCAGCAGCTTCGACAGCTCTAACTATGGCTACACCTTC. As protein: CASSFDSSNYGYTF. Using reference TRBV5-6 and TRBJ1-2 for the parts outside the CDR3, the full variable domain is DAGVTQSPTHLIKTRGQQVTLRCSPKSGHDTVSWYQQALGQGPQFIFQYYEEEERQRGNFPDRFSGHQFPNYSSELNVNALLLGDSALYLCASSFDSSNYGYTFGSGTRLTVV.

The CDR3 DNA follows: TGCGCCAGCAGCCGGGGGGACGGAGCAACTAATGAAAAACTGTTTTTT. Its translation: CASSRGDGATNEKLFF. The gene calls are TRBV4-1 and TRBJ1-4; D might be TRBD1 (5 bases). Germline CDR1 is MGHRA and CDR2 is YSYEKL. This CDR3 is 16 amino acids long. V lost 4 bases to trimming and J lost 0 bases, with 12 bases between them.

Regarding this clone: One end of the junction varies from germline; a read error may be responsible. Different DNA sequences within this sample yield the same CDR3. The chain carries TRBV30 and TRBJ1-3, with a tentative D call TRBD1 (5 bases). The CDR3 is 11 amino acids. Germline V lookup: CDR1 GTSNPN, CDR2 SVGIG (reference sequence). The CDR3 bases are TGCGCCTCCGGCAGGGAGAACACCATATATTTT. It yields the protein CASGRENTIYF. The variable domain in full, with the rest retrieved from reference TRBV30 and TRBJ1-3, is SQTIHQWPATLVQPVGSPLSLECTVEGTSNPNLYWYRQAAGRGLQLLFYSVGIGQISSEVPQNLSASRPQDRQFILSSKKLLLSDSGFYLCASGRENTIYFGEGSWLTVV.

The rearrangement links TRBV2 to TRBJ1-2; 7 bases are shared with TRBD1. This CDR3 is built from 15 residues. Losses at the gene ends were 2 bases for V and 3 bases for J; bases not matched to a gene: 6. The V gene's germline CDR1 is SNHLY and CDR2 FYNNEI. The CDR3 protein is CASSEQQGGYYGYTF. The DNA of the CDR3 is TGTGCCAGCAGTGAACAGCAGGGGGGGTACTATGGCTACACCTTC.

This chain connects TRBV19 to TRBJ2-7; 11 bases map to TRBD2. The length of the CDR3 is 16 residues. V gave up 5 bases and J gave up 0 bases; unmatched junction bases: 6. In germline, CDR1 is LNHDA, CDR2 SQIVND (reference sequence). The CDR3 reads CASSPQTSGSSYEQYF. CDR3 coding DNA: TGTGCCAGTAGTCCCCAAACTAGCGGGAGCTCCTACGAGCAGTACTTC. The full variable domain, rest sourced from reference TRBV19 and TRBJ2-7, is DGGITQSPKYLFRKEGQNVTLSCEQNLNHDAMYWYRQDPGQGLRLIYYSQIVNDFQKGDIAEGYSVSREKKESFPLTVTSAQKNPTAFYLCASSPQTSGSSYEQYFGPGTRLTVT.

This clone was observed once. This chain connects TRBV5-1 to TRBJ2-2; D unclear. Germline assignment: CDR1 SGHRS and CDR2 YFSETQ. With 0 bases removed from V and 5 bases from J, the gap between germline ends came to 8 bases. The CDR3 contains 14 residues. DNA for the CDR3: TGCGCCAGCAGCTTGGCCTCGGAGACCGGGGAGCTGTTTTTT. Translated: CASSLASETGELFF.

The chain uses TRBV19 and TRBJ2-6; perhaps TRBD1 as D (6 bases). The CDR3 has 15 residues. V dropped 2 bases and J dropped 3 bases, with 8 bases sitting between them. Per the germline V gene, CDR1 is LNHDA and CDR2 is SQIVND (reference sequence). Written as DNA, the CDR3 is TGTGCCAGTAGTATACAGGGGCTTGGGGCCAACGTCCTGACTTTC. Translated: CASSIQGLGANVLTF.

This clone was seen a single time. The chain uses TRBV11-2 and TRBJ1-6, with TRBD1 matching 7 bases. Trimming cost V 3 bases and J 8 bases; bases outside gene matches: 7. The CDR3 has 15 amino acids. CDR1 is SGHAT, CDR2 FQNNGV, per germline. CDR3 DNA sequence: TGTGCCAGCAGCTTCCTGGCAGGGGGTGATTCACCCCTCCACTTT. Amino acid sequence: CASSFLAGGDSPLHF.

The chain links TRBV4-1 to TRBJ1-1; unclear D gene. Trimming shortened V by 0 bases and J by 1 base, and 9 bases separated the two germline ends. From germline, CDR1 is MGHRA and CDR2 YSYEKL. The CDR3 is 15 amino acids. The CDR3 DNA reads TGCGCCAGCAGCCAAGACGGTAGGTGGAACACTGAAGCTTTCTTT. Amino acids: CASSQDGRWNTEAFF.

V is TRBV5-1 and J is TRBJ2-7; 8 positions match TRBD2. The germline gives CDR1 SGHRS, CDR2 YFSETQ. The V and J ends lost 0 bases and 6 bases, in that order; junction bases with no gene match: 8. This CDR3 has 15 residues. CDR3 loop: CASSLAGAGEFEQYF. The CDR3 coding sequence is TGCGCCAGCAGCTTGGCGGGAGCGGGAGAGTTCGAGCAGTACTTC.

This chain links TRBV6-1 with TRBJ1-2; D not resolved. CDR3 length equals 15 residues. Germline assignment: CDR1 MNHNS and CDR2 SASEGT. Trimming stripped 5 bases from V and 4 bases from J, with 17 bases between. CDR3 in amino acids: CASSLHLDPFYGYTF. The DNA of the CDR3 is TGTGCCAGCAGTCTCCACCTAGACCCGTTCTATGGCTACACCTTC.

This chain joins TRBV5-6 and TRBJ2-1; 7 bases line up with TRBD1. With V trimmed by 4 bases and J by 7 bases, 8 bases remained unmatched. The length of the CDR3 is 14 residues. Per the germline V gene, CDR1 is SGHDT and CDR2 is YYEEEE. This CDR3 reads CASSVERQGNEQFF. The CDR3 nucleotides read TGTGCCAGCAGCGTAGAGAGACAGGGAAATGAGCAGTTCTTC.

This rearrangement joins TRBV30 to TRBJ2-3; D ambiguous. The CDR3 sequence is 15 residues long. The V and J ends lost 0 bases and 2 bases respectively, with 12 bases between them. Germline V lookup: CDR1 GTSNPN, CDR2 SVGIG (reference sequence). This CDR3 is CAWSVDDLNTDTQYF. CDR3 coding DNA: TGTGCCTGGAGTGTAGACGATCTCAACACAGATACGCAGTATTTT. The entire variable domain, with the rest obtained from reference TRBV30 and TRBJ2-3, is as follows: SQTIHQWPATLVQPVGSPLSLECTVEGTSNPNLYWYRQAAGRGLQLLFYSVGIGQISSEVPQNLSASRPQDRQFILSSKKLLLSDSGFYLCAWSVDDLNTDTQYFGPGTRLTVL.

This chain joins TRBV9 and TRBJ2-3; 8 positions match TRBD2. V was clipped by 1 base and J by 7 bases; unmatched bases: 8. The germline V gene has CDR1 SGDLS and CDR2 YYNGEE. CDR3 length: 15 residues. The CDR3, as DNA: TGTGCCAGCAGCGTATATCCGGGAGGGACAAATACGCAGTATTTT. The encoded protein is CASSVYPGGTNTQYF. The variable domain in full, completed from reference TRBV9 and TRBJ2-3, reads DSGVTQTPKHLITATGQRVTLRCSPRSGDLSVYWYQQSLDQGLQFLIQYYNGEERAKGNILERFSAQQFPDLHSELNLSSLELGDSALYFCASSVYPGGTNTQYFGPGTRLTVL.

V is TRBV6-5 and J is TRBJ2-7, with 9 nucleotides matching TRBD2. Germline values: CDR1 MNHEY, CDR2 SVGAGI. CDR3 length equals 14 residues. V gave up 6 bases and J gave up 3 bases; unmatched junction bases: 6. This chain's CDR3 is CASSLSGGLYEQYF. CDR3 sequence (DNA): TGTGCCAGCAGCCTTAGCGGGGGCCTCTACGAGCAGTACTTC.

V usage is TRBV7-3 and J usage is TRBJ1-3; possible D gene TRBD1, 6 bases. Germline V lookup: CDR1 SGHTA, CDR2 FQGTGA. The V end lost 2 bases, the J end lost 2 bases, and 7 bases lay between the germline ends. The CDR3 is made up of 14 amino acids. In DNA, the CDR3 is TGTGCCAGCAGCTTACGGGGGCCTGGAAACACCATATATTTT. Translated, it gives CASSLRGPGNTIYF.

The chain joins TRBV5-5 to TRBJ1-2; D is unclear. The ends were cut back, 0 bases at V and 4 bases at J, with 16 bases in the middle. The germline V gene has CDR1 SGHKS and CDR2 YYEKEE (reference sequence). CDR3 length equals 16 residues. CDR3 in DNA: TGTGCCAGCAGCTTGGAGGACGGCTGGGAGGGCTATGGCTACACCTTC. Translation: CASSLEDGWEGYGYTF.